This entry is about one T cell receptor beta chain. The antigen is unknown. Other nucleotide sequences from this sample produce the same CDR3. Per germline, CDR1 MDHEN and CDR2 SYDVKM. The V end lost 1 base, the J end lost 1 base, and 2 bases lay between the germline ends. The CDR3 has 12 residues. This record belongs to a study of OX40 agonist ivuxolimab in advanced cancers. Study-level information: Allowance was made for prior anti-PD-1, anti-PD-L1 or anti-CTLA-4 therapy, and roughly 40% had some. General study results and limits: Antigen specificity of clonally expanded peripheral T cells was not established.

The assay was immunoSEQ multiplex PCR, and TCRdb's table has in-frame clones only and misses some. The sample consists of 75,000 to 80,000 clones, 80% to 90% of them appearing once. V is TRBV28 and J is TRBJ2-7; D not certain. The sequence derives from an adult with an advanced solid tumor such as melanoma, head and neck, liver or kidney cancer. This specimen was CD4+ or CD8+ T cells sorted from blood, taken in a trial of the OX40 agonist ivuxolimab. The CDR3 spells CASSLYSYEQYF. The CDR3 bases are TGTGCCAGCAGTTTATATTCCTACGAGCAGTACTTC.